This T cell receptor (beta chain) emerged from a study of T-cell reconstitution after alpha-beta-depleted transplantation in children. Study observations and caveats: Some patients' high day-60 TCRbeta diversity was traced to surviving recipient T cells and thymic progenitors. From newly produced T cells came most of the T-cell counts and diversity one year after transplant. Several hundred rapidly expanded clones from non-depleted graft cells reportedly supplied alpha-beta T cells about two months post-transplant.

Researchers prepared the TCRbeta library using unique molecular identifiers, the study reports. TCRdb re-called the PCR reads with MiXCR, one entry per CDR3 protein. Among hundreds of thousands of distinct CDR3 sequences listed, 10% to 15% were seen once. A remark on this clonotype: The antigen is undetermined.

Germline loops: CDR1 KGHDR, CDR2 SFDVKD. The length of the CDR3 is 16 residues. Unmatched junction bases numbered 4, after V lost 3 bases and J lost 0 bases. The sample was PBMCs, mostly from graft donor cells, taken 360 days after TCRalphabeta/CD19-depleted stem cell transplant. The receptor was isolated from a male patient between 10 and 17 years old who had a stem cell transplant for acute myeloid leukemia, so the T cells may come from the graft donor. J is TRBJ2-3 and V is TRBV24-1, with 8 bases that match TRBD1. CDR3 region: CATSDPGQGSTDTQYF. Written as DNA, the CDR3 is TGTGCCACCAGTGATCCCGGACAGGGTAGCACAGATACGCAGTATTTT.